The entry that follows covers one T cell receptor beta chain sequence. What it binds is not known. The sample belongs to a study of vaccination and CD4 T cells after COVID-19. The Oncomine TCR Beta short-read assay was applied to DNA of cultured CD4+ T cells. MiXCR, applied by TCRdb to the PCR reads, yields one record per CDR3 protein. The data hold 15,000 to 20,000 distinct CDR3 sequences, with 53% observed a single time. This CDR3 contains 13 residues. V gave up 3 bases and J gave up 4 bases, with 10 bases separating them. Germline CDR1 SGDLS, CDR2 YYNGEE. Treatment meaning: 10-day PBMC culture with coronavirus spike peptide pools or control peptides (ViraFEST assay).

The V and J genes are TRBV9 and TRBJ1-1; no reliable D call. Sequences were derived from CD4+ T cells from blood, cultured in vitro, sampled before SARS-CoV-2 vaccination. This TCR was recovered from a human donor who had recovered from COVID-19. The CDR3 region has the DNA TGTGCCAGCAGCGCCTCGGTGGGCACTGAAGCTTTCTTT. Its translation: CASSASVGTEAFF.